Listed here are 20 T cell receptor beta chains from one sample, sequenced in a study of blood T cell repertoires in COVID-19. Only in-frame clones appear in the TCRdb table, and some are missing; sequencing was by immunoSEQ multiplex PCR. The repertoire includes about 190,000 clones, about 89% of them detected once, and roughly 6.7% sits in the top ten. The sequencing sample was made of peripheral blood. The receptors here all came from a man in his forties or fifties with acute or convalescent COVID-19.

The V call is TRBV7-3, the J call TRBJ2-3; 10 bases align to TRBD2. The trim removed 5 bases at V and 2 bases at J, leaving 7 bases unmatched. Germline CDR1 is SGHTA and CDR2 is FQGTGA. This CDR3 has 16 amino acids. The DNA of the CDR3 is TGTGCCAGCAGCCGAACTCTAGCGGGGGTCACAGATACGCAGTATTTT. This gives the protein CASSRTLAGVTDTQYF.

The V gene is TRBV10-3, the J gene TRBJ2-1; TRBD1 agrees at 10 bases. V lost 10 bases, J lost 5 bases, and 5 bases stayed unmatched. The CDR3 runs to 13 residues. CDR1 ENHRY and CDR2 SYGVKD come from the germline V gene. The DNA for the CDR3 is TGTGCCAACCGGGACAGGGGAGACAATGAGCAGTTCTTC. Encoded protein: CANRDRGDNEQFF.

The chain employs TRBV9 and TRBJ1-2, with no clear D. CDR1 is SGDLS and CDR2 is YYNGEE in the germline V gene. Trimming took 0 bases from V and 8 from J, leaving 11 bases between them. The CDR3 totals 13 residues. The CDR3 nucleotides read TGTGCCAGCAGCGTAGACGGGGAGCGGGGCTACACCTTC. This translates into CASSVDGERGYTF.

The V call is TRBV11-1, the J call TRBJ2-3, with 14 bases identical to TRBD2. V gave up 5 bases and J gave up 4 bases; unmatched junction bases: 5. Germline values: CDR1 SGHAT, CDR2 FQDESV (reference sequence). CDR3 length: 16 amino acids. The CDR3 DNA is TGTGCCAGCAGCCCAGGGACTAGCGGGGGCTCAGATACGCAGTATTTT. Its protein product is CASSPGTSGGSDTQYF.

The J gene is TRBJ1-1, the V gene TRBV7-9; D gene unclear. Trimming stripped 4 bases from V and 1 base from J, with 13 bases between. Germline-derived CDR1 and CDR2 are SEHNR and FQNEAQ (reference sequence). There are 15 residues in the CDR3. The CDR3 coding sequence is TGTGCCAGCAGCTCCTCCGACACCCCGAACACTGAAGCTTTCTTT. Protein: CASSSSDTPNTEAFF.

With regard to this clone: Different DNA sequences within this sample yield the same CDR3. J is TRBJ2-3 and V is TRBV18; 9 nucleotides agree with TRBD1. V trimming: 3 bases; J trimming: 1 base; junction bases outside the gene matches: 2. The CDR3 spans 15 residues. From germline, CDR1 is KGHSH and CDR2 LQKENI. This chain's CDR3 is CASSPRTGGTDTQYF. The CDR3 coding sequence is TGTGCCAGCTCACCCCGGACAGGGGGCACAGATACGCAGTATTTT.

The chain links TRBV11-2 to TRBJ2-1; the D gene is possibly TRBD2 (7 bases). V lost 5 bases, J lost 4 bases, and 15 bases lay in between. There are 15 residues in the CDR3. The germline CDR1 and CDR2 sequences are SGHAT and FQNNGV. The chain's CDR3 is CASSPTGGLYNEQFF. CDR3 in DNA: TGTGCCAGCAGCCCTACCGGGGGGCTTTACAATGAGCAGTTCTTC.

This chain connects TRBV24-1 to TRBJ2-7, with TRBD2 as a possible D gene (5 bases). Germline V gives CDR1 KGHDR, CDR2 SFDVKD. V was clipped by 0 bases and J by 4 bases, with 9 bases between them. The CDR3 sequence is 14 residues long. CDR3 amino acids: CATSDLEVAYEQYF. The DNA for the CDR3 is TGTGCCACCAGTGATTTGGAGGTAGCGTACGAGCAGTACTTC.

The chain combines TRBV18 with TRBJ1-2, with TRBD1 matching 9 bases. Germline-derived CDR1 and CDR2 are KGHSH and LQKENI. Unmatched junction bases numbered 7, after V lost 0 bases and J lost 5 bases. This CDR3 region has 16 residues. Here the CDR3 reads CASSPPAGQGRYGYTF. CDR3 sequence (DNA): TGTGCCAGCTCACCACCGGCTGGACAGGGGAGATATGGCTACACCTTC.

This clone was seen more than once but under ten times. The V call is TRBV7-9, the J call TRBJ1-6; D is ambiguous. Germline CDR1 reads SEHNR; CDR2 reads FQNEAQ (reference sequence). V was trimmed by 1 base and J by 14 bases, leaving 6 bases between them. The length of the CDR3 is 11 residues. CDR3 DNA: TGTGCCAGCAGCTTAGATTTCACCCTCCACTTT. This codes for CASSLDFTLHF. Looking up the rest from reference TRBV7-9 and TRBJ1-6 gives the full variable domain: DTGVSQNPRHKITKRGQNVTFRCDPISEHNRLYWYRQTLGQGPEFLTYFQNEAQLEKSRLLSDRFSAERPKGSFSTLEIQRTEQGDSAMYLCASSLDFTLHFGNGTRLTVT.

The CDR3: CASSLARGHQPQHF. Here the CDR3 DNA reads TGTGCCAGCAGCTTGGCCAGGGGGCATCAGCCCCAGCATTTT. V and J are TRBV5-7 and TRBJ1-5; TRBD1 agrees at 8 bases. TRBV5-7 is treated as an ORF (open reading frame) with a function not yet certain. The trim removed 0 bases at V and 5 bases at J, leaving 1 base unmatched. The CDR3 has 14 residues.

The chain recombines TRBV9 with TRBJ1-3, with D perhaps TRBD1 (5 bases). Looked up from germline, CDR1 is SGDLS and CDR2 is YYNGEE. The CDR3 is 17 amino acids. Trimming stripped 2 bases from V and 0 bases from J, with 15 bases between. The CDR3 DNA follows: TGTGCCAGCAGCGTCCACGACAGACCGAGCTCTGGAAACACCATATATTTT. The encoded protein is CASSVHDRPSSGNTIYF. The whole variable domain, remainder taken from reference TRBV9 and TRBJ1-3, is DSGVTQTPKHLITATGQRVTLRCSPRSGDLSVYWYQQSLDQGLQFLIQYYNGEERAKGNILERFSAQQFPDLHSELNLSSLELGDSALYFCASSVHDRPSSGNTIYFGEGSWLTVV.

The CDR3 coding sequence is TGTGCCAGCAGTGAACTCAGGGGGTCAGAGACCCAGTACTTC. Translation gives CASSELRGSETQYF. The V gene is TRBV6-1, the J gene TRBJ2-5; TRBD1 matches 7 bases. Looked up from germline, CDR1 is MNHNS and CDR2 is SASEGT. The CDR3 contains 14 residues. J lost 4 bases, V lost 2 bases, and 4 bases had no gene match.

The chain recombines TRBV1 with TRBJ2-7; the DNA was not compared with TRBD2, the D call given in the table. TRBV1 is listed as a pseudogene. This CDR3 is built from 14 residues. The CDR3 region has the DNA TGCACCAGCATCACCGGCGGGATCTCCTACGAGCAGTACTTC. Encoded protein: CTSITGGISYEQYF.

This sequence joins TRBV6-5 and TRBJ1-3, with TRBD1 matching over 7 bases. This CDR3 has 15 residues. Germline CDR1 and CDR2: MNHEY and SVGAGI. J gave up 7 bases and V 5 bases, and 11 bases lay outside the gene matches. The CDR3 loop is CASSPYRQGRNTIYF. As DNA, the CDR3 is TGTGCCAGCAGTCCCTACCGACAGGGAAGGAACACCATATATTTT.

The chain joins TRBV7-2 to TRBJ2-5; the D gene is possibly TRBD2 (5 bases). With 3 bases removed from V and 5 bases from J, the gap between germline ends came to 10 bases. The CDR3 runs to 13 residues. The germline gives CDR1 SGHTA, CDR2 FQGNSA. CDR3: CASSFAGSETQYF. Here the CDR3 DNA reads TGTGCCAGCAGCTTCGCTGGGAGTGAGACCCAGTACTTC. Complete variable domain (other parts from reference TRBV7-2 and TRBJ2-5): GAGVSQSPSNKVTEKGKDVELRCDPISGHTALYWYRQSLGQGLEFLIYFQGNSAPDKSGLPSDRFSAERTGGSVSTLTIQRTQQEDSAVYLCASSFAGSETQYFGPGTRLLVL.

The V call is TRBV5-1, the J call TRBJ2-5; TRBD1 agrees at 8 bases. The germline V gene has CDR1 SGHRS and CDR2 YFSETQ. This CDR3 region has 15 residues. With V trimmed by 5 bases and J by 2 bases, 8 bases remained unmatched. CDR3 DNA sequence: TGCGCCAGCAGTTTTACCGGGACAGGTCAAGAGACCCAGTACTTC. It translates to CASSFTGTGQETQYF.

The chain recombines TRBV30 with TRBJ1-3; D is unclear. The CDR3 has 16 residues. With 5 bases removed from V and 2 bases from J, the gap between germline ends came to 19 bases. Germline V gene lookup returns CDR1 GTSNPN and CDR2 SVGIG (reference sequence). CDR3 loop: CAWYGEGDQTGNTIYF. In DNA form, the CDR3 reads TGTGCCTGGTACGGGGAGGGCGATCAAACTGGAAACACCATATATTTT. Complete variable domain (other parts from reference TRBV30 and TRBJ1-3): SQTIHQWPATLVQPVGSPLSLECTVEGTSNPNLYWYRQAAGRGLQLLFYSVGIGQISSEVPQNLSASRPQDRQFILSSKKLLLSDSGFYLCAWYGEGDQTGNTIYFGEGSWLTVV.

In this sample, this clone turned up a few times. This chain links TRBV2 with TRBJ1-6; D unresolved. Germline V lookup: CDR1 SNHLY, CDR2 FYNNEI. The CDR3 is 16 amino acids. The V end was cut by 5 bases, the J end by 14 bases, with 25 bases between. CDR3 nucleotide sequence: TGTGCCAGCAGTCCTCAACTCCGACGGAGCCCAGAGACCCTCCACTTT. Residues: CASSPQLRRSPETLHF. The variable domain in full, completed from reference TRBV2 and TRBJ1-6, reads EPEVTQTPSHQVTQMGQEVILRCVPISNHLYFYWYRQILGQKVEFLVSFYNNEISEKSEIFDDQFSVERPDGSNFTLKIRSTKLEDSAMYFCASSPQLRRSPETLHFGNGTRLTVT.

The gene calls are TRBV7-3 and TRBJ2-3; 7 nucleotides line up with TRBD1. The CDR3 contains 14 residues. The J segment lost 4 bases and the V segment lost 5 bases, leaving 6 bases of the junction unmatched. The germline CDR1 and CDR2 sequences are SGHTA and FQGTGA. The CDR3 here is CASSRTGQADTQYF. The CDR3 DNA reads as TGTGCCAGCAGCCGCACTGGACAGGCAGATACGCAGTATTTT.